The present T cell receptor (beta chain) was sequenced within a study of blood T cell repertoires in COVID-19. Study in general: Acute-phase and convalescent COVID-19 samples originated in the United States, Italy and Spain.

Sequenced by immunoSEQ multiplex PCR; TCRdb stores in-frame clones only, minus some. Of hundreds of thousands of clones in the sample, around 91% were seen once. Germline V gene lookup returns CDR1 MNHEY and CDR2 SVGAGI. Trimming pared 7 bases from V and 5 bases from J, leaving 14 bases between. This CDR3 is 13 amino acids long. The rearrangement uses TRBV6-5 and TRBJ1-1; D may be TRBD1 (6 bases). The sample consisted of peripheral blood. The sequence derives from a woman aged 18-29 years who had recovered from COVID-19. The CDR3 nucleotides are TGTGCCAGCACCAGGGGCAGTCCGACTGAAGCTTTCTTT. It specifies CASTRGSPTEAFF.